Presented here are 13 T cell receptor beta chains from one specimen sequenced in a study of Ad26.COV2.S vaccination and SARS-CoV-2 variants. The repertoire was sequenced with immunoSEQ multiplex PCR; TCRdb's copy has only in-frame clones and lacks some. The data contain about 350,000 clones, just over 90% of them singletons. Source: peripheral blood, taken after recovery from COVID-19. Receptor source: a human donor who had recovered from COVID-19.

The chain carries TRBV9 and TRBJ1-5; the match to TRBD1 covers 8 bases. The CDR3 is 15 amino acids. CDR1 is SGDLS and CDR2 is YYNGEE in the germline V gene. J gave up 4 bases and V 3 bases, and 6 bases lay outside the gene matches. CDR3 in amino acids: CASSGQGWGNQPQHF. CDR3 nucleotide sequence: TGTGCCAGCAGCGGACAGGGGTGGGGGAATCAGCCCCAGCATTTT. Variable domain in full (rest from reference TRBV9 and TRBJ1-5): DSGVTQTPKHLITATGQRVTLRCSPRSGDLSVYWYQQSLDQGLQFLIQYYNGEERAKGNILERFSAQQFPDLHSELNLSSLELGDSALYFCASSGQGWGNQPQHFGDGTRLSIL.

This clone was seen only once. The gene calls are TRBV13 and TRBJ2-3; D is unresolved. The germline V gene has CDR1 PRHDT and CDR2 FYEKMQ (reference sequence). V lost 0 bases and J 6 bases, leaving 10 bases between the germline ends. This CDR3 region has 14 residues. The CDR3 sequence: CASSLGLLDDTQYF. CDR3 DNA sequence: TGTGCCAGCAGCTTAGGGCTGCTCGATGATACGCAGTATTTT. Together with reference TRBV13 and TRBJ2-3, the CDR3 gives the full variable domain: AAGVIQSPRHLIKEKRETATLKCYPIPRHDTVYWYQQGPGQDPQFLISFYEKMQSDKGSIPDRFSAQQFSDYHSELNMSSLELGDSALYFCASSLGLLDDTQYFGPGTRLTVL.

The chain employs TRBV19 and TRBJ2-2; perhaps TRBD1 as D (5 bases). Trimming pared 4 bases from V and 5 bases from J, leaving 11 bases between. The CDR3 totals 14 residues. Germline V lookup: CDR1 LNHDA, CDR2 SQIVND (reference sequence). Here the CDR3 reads CASSKTRVTGELFF. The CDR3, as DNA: TGTGCCAGTAGTAAGACCAGGGTAACCGGGGAGCTGTTTTTT.

The CDR3 DNA reads as TGTGCCAGCTCACCACGAGGTCTCCAGGGGGCACTGAACACTGAAGCTTTCTTT. Translating gives CASSPRGLQGALNTEAFF. This sequence joins TRBV18 and TRBJ1-1; 8 positions agree with TRBD1. The V and J ends lost 1 base and 0 bases, in that order; junction bases with no gene match: 10. Germline V CDR1 and CDR2: KGHSH, LQKENI. The CDR3 is 18 residues long. Filled out from reference TRBV18 and TRBJ1-1, the complete variable domain reads NAGVMQNPRHLVRRRGQEARLRCSPMKGHSHVYWYRQLPEEGLKFMVYLQKENIIDESGMPKERFSAEFPKEGPSILRIQQVVRGDSAAYFCASSPRGLQGALNTEAFFGQGTRLTVV.

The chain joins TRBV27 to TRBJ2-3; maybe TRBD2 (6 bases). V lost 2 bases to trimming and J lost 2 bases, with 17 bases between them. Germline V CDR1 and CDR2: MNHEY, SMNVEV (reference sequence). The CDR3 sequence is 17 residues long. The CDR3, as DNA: TGTGCCAGCAGTTTAAATGCGGGGAACGCATTCACAGATACGCAGTATTTT. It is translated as CASSLNAGNAFTDTQYF.

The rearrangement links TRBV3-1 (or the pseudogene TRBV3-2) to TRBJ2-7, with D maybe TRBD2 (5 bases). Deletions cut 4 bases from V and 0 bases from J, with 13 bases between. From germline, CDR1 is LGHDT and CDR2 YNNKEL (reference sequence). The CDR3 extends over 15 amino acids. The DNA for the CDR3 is TGTGCCAGCAGCCGCCGTTGGACTCCCTCCTACGAGCAGTACTTC. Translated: CASSRRWTPSYEQYF.

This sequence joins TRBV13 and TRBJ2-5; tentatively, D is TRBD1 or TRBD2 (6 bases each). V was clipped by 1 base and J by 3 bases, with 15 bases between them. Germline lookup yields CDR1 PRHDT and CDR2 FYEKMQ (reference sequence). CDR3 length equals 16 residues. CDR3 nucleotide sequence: TGTGCCAGCAGCTTAGAAGGGGGGAAAGAGGAAGAGACCCAGTACTTC. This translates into CASSLEGGKEEETQYF.

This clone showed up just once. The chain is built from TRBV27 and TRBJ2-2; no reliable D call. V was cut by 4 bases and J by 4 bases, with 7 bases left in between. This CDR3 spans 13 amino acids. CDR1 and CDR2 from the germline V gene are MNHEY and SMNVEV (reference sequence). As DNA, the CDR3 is TGTGCCAGCAGTTACCCACCCACCGGGGAGCTGTTTTTT. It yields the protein CASSYPPTGELFF.

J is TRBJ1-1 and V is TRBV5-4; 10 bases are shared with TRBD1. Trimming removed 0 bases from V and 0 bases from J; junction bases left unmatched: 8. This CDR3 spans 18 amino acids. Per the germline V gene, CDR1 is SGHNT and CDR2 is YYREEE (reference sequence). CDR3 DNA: TGTGCCAGCAGCTTGGCGGGGGACAGGGGTCTCATGAACACTGAAGCTTTCTTT. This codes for CASSLAGDRGLMNTEAFF.

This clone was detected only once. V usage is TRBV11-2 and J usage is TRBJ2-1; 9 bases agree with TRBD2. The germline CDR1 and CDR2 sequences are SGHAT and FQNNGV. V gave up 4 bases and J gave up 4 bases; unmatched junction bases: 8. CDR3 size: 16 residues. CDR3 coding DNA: TGTGCCAGCAGCTACCGACTAGCGGACGCATACAATGAGCAGTTCTTC. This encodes CASSYRLADAYNEQFF. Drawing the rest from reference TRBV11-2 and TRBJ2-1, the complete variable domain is EAGVAQSPRYKIIEKRQSVAFWCNPISGHATLYWYQQILGQGPKLLIQFQNNGVVDDSQLPKDRFSAERLKGVDSTLKIQPAKLEDSAVYLCASSYRLADAYNEQFFGPGTRLTVL.

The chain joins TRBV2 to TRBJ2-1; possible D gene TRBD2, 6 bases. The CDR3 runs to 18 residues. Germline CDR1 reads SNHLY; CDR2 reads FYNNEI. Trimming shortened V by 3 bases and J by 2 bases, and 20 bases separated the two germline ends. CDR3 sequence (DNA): TGTGCCAGCAGTGACCGACTAGAAAACAGAATAGCCTACAATGAGCAGTTCTTC. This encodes CASSDRLENRIAYNEQFF.

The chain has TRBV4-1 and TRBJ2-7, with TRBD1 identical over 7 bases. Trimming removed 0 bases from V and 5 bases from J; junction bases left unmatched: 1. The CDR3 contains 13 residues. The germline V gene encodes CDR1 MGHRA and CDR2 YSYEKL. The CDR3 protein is CASSQDQGDEQYF. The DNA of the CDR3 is TGCGCCAGCAGCCAAGATCAGGGGGACGAGCAGTACTTC.

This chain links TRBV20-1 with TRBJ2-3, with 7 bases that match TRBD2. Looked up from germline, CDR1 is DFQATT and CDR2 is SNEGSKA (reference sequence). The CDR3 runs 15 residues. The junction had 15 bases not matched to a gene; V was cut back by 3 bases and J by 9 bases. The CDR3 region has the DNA TGCAGTGCTAGTGCTGTGACTAGCACCGCCTGGACGCAGTATTTT. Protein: CSASAVTSTAWTQYF.